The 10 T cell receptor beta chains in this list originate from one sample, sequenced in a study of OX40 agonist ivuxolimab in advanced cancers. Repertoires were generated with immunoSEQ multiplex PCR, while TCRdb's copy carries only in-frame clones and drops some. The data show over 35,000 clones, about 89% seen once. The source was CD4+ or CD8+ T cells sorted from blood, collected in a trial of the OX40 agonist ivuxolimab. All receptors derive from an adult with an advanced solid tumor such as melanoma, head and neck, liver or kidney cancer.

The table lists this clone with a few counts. In DNA, the CDR3 is TGCAGCGTTGAAGATACATCCGTGGCGGATACGCAGTATTTT. Translation: CSVEDTSVADTQYF. The rearrangement uses TRBV29-1 and TRBJ2-3; D unresolved. CDR3 length equals 14 residues. The V end was cut by 0 bases, the J end by 6 bases, with 13 bases between. The germline CDR1 and CDR2 sequences are SQVTM and ANQGSEA.

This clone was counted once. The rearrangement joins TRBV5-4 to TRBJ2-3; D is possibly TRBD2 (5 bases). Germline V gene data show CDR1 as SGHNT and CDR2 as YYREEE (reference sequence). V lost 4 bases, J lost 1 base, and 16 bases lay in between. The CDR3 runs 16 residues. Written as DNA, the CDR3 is TGTGCCAGCAGCCCTGATGGTAGCGCCCGCACAGATACGCAGTATTTT. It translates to CASSPDGSARTDTQYF.

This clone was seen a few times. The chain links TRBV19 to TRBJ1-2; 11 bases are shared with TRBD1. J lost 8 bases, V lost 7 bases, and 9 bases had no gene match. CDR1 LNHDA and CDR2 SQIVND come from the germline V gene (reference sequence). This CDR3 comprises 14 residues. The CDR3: CASTWTGGRVGYTF. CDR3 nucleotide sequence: TGTGCCAGTACGTGGACAGGGGGCAGGGTCGGCTACACCTTC.

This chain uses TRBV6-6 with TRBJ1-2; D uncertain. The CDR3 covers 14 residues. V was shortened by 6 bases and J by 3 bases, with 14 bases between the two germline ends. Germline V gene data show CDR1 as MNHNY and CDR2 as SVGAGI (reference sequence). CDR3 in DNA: TGTGCCAGCAGCCCTGATTCGGGTTACTATGGCTACACCTTC. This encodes CASSPDSGYYGYTF.

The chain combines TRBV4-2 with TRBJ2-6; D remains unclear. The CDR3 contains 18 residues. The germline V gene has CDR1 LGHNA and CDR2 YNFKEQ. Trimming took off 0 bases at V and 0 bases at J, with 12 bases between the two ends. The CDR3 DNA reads TGTGCCAGCAGCCAAGATTTTGGCCTCAGCTCTGGGGCCAACGTCCTGACTTTC. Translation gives CASSQDFGLSSGANVLTF.

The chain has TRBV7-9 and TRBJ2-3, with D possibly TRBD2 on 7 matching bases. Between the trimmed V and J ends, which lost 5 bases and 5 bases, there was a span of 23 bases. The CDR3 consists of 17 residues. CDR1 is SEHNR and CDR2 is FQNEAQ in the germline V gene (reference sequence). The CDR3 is CASSPMGGGAIGDTQYF. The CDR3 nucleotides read TGTGCCAGCAGCCCGATGGGTGGGGGGGCCATCGGAGATACGCAGTATTTT. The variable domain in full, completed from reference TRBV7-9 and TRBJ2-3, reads DTGVSQNPRHKITKRGQNVTFRCDPISEHNRLYWYRQTLGQGPEFLTYFQNEAQLEKSRLLSDRFSAERPKGSFSTLEIQRTEQGDSAMYLCASSPMGGGAIGDTQYFGPGTRLTVL.

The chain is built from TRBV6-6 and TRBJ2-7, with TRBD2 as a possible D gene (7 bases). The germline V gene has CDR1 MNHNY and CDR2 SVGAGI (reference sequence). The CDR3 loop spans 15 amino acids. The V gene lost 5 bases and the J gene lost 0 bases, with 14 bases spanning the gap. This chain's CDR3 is CASSGGGTYSYEQYF. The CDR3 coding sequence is TGTGCCAGCAGTGGCGGGGGCACATACTCCTACGAGCAGTACTTC.

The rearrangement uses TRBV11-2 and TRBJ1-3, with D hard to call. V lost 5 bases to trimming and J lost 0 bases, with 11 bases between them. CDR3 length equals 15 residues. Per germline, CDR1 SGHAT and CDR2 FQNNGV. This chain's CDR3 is CASSPKPSSGNTIYF. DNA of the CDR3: TGTGCCAGCAGCCCTAAGCCCAGCTCTGGAAACACCATATATTTT.

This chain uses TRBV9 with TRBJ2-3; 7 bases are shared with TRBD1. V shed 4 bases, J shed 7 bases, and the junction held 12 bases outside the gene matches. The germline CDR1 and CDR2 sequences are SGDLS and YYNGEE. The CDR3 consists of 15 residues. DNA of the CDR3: TGTGCCAGCAGCCCAGGGGGAAACCTTCCCCATACGCAGTATTTT. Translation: CASSPGGNLPHTQYF.

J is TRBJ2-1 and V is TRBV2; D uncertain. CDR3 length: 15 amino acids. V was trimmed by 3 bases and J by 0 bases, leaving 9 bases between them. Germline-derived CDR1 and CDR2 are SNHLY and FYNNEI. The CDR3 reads CASSDGTPSYNEQFF. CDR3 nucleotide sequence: TGTGCCAGCAGTGACGGCACTCCCTCCTACAATGAGCAGTTCTTC.